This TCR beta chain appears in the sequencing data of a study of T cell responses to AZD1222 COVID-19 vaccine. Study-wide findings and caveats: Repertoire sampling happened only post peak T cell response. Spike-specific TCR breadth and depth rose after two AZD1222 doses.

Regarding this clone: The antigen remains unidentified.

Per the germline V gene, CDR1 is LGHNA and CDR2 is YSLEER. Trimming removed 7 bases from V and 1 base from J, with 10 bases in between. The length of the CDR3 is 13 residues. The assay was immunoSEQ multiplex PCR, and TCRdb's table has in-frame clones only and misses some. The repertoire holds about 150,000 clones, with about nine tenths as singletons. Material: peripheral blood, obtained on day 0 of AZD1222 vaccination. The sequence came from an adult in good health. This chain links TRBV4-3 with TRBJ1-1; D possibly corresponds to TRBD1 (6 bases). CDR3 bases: TGCGCCAGCAAAACGACAGGGAACACTGAAGCTTTCTTT. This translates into CASKTTGNTEAFF.